This record covers a single T cell receptor (beta chain). The data were obtained in a study of technical replicates of blood from a few donors. The germline V gene has CDR1 MNHEY and CDR2 SMNVEV (reference sequence). Trimming removed 6 bases from V and 0 bases from J; junction bases left unmatched: 5. The CDR3 sequence is 16 residues long. The method was immunoSEQ multiplex PCR; TCRdb's version includes in-frame clones alone and lacks a portion of them. The sample yields 65,000 to 90,000 clones, 93% seen once. This rearrangement joins TRBV27 to TRBJ1-5; 10 positions match TRBD1. Sequences were obtained from T cells isolated from PBMCs. This clonotype originated in a human donor in good health. The CDR3 nucleotides read TGTGCCAGCAGGACAGGGGGCTCGTATAGCAATCAGCCCCAGCATTTT. Protein: CASRTGGSYSNQPQHF.